Listed here are 10 T cell receptor beta chains from one sample, sequenced in a study of CD8 T cell repertoires and HIV-1 epitope variants. Here immunoSEQ multiplex PCR was the method, and the copy in TCRdb shows in-frame clones only, minus some. The table has 4,000 to 5,500 clones, about three fifths seen once. The antigens for these receptors are not known. Source material: cultured CD8+ T cells derived from PBMCs. These receptors were taken from a male donor with HIV.

The table lists this clone with a few counts. The chain joins TRBV14 to TRBJ2-5, with a possible D match to TRBD2 (6 bases). V gave up 1 base and J gave up 7 bases, with 13 bases separating them. This CDR3 spans 14 amino acids. Germline CDR1 is SGHDN and CDR2 is FVKESK. This CDR3 reads CASSQVRGRGTQYF. CDR3 DNA sequence: TGTGCCAGCAGCCAAGTGCGGGGCCGGGGGACCCAGTACTTC.

This clone appeared a few times. In DNA, the CDR3 is TGTGCCAGCAGTGACGCGACTAGCGGGGGGTCAGATACGCAGTATTTT. It translates to CASSDATSGGSDTQYF. The V call is TRBV6-4, the J call TRBJ2-3, with 13 bases fitting TRBD2. Unmatched junction bases numbered 3, after V lost 2 bases and J lost 4 bases. This CDR3 region has 16 residues. CDR1 MRHNA and CDR2 SNTAGT come from the germline V gene.

The CDR3 DNA reads TGTGCCAGCAGCTTTCAAGCGGGCCTAAGGAGATACGAGCAGTACTTC. Protein sequence: CASSFQAGLRRYEQYF. This chain connects TRBV5-6 to TRBJ2-7, with a possible D match to TRBD2 (6 bases). Germline V CDR1 and CDR2: SGHDT, YYEEEE. V was shortened by 2 bases and J by 4 bases, with 19 bases between the two germline ends. The CDR3 spans 16 residues.

This clone occurred a few times. V is TRBV28 and J is TRBJ1-1; no clear D gene. Deletions cut 6 bases from V and 0 bases from J, with 17 bases between. The CDR3 has 16 amino acids. Germline values: CDR1 MDHEN, CDR2 SYDVKM. CDR3 protein: CASRTLYGRLNTEAFF. CDR3 DNA sequence: TGTGCCAGCAGGACTTTATATGGCAGGCTGAACACTGAAGCTTTCTTT.

This chain joins TRBV10-2 and TRBJ2-3; weak D call: TRBD2 (5 bases). Trimming cost V 3 bases and J 2 bases, with 18 bases left between them. From germline, CDR1 is WSHSY and CDR2 SAAADI. The CDR3 totals 17 residues. In DNA form, the CDR3 reads TGCGCCAGCAGTGACGGGAATAGCGAGAGCTTCACAGATACGCAGTATTTT. This codes for CASSDGNSESFTDTQYF.

The chain links TRBV4-3 to TRBJ2-7, with no clear D. The CDR3 loop spans 16 amino acids. The V gene lost 0 bases and the J gene lost 5 bases, with 17 bases spanning the gap. Germline V gene sequence: CDR1 LGHNA, CDR2 YSLEER. CDR3 sequence: CASSQDWRPPGNEQYF. The DNA of the CDR3 is TGCGCCAGCAGCCAAGATTGGCGCCCACCGGGTAACGAGCAGTACTTC.

The genes are TRBV19 and TRBJ2-7, with a tentative D call TRBD2 (6 bases). Germline CDR1 is LNHDA and CDR2 is SQIVND (reference sequence). The V and J ends lost 5 bases and 7 bases respectively, with 18 bases between them. This CDR3 is built from 14 residues. CDR3: CASSPAWAGGEQYF. The CDR3 region has the DNA TGTGCCAGTAGTCCGGCCTGGGCCGGGGGAGAGCAGTACTTC.

The chain has TRBV27 and TRBJ2-7; D perhaps matches TRBD2 (6 bases). Trimming removed 0 bases at V and 1 base at J, with 13 bases between. CDR3 size: 16 residues. Germline assignment: CDR1 MNHEY and CDR2 SMNVEV (reference sequence). CDR3 DNA: TGTGCCAGCAGTTTATCGGAGGGGACTGTATCCTACGAGCAGTACTTC. Translating it yields CASSLSEGTVSYEQYF.

This clone was found a few times. The J gene is TRBJ2-7, the V gene TRBV5-1, with TRBD1 matching over 12 bases. Germline trimming cut 0 bases from V and 7 bases from J; bases unmatched to any gene: 5. The CDR3 runs 15 residues. The germline V gene has CDR1 SGHRS and CDR2 YFSETQ. This CDR3 reads CASSLVGQGAGEQYF. CDR3 sequence (DNA): TGCGCCAGCAGCTTGGTGGGACAGGGGGCCGGGGAGCAGTACTTC.

The chain combines TRBV11-2 with TRBJ2-3; D is perhaps TRBD1 (6 bases). Germline lookup yields CDR1 SGHAT and CDR2 FQNNGV. The V gene lost 4 bases and the J gene lost 2 bases, with 16 bases spanning the gap. The CDR3 has 16 residues. In nucleotides, the CDR3 is TGTGCCAGCAGCTCCACAGGGTCACCGGACACAGATACGCAGTATTTT. This translates into CASSSTGSPDTDTQYF.